The 10 T cell receptor beta chains below all came from one sample that was sequenced in a study of T-cell memory formation after mild COVID-19 (dated by TCRdb to the early 2020s). Receptors were amplified or captured by 5' RACE. Sequenced using an Illumina NovaSeq 6000. In TCRdb, the public reads were trimmed at Q25 with fastp and aligned with MiXCR, with productive beta chains retained. Every CDR3 protein is listed once, alongside the most common genes and DNA of its rows. The sample table shows around 450,000 distinct CDR3 sequences, and roughly a quarter are seen once. The leading ten clones occupy around 8.7% of the sample. Sequenced: PBMCs or a T cell subset sorted from them (not recorded which). The receptor source for this set is an adult woman who had mild COVID-19 (a few samples of this study predate the infection). The sample titles of this study are shuffled in the database, so cell type and time point are left out; the donor was told from shared clones.

This clonotype turned up a few times. V is TRBV7-6 and J is TRBJ2-5, with D possibly matching TRBD2 (6 bases). Germline V gene data show CDR1 as SGHVS and CDR2 as FNYEAQ. V was trimmed by 5 bases and J by 2 bases, leaving 15 bases between them. There are 15 residues in the CDR3. This CDR3 reads CASSPRLVNQETQYF. The CDR3 nucleotides are TGTGCCAGCAGCCCCCGACTAGTGAATCAAGAGACCCAGTACTTC.

In the case of this clonotype: The junction and the germline gene differ at one end; a read error may be behind it. This chain uses TRBV4-1 with TRBJ2-3; TRBD2 agrees at 13 bases. CDR1 and CDR2 from the germline V gene are MGHRA and YSYEKL. CDR3 length: 17 amino acids. CDR3 nucleotide sequence: TGCGCCAGTAGCCCACTAGCGGGGGGGCCAGAAGCAGATACGCAGTATTTT. This gives the protein CASSPLAGGPEADTQYF.

The chain recombines TRBV4-2 with TRBJ2-1; 8 nucleotides line up with TRBD2. Germline V gives CDR1 LGHNA, CDR2 YNFKEQ. The CDR3 has 14 amino acids. The trim removed 2 bases at V and 9 bases at J, leaving 6 bases unmatched. DNA of the CDR3: TGTGCCAGCAGCCAAACGGGAGGGGAAGTTGAGCAGTTCTTC. Encoded protein: CASSQTGGEVEQFF.

This chain links TRBV10-3 with TRBJ2-7; D may be TRBD1 or TRBD2 (5 bases each). In germline, CDR1 is ENHRY, CDR2 SYGVKD. The CDR3 loop spans 15 amino acids. Trimming took off 8 bases at V and 0 bases at J, with 17 bases between the two ends. The CDR3 nucleotides are TGTGCCATCCAGGCAGGGACGCAAGTCTCCTACGAGCAGTACTTC. Protein sequence: CAIQAGTQVSYEQYF.

This sequence joins TRBV20-1 and TRBJ1-5, with D unclear. In germline, CDR1 is DFQATT, CDR2 SNEGSKA (reference sequence). The CDR3 sequence is 12 residues long. With 3 bases removed from V and 2 bases from J, the gap between germline ends came to 5 bases. The CDR3 loop is CSASFGNQPQHF. The CDR3, as DNA: TGCAGTGCTAGCTTCGGCAATCAGCCCCAGCATTTT.

The CDR3 loop is CASSSGPSPETQYF. The CDR3 nucleotides read TGTGCCAGCAGTTCCGGACCCAGCCCGGAGACCCAGTACTTC. The gene calls are TRBV12-3 or TRBV12-4 and TRBJ2-5; no definite D call. The V gene lost 4 bases and the J gene lost 5 bases, with 14 bases spanning the gap. The CDR3 totals 14 residues.

This clonotype showed up just a few times. The chain is built from TRBV3-1 and TRBJ1-1; 9 bases line up with TRBD1. CDR1 and CDR2 from the germline V gene are LGHDT and YNNKEL (reference sequence). The CDR3 loop spans 15 amino acids. V lost 2 bases and J lost 5; bases outside the gene matches: 6. CDR3 sequence: CASSQLDRGATEAFF. CDR3 nucleotides: TGTGCCAGCAGCCAACTCGACAGGGGGGCGACTGAAGCTTTCTTT.

This clonotype was observed at least ten times. The chain is built from TRBV18 and TRBJ2-5, with D perhaps matching TRBD1 (6 bases). This CDR3 is built from 15 residues. Germline CDR1 reads KGHSH; CDR2 reads LQKENI. Trimming took 3 bases from V and 5 from J, leaving 16 bases between them. CDR3 in DNA: TGTGCCAGCTCACCTGGCCTGGACAGTGGCGAGACCCAGTACTTC. Protein: CASSPGLDSGETQYF.

This clonotype was observed a handful of times. The rearrangement links TRBV7-2 to TRBJ2-1, with no clear D. CDR1 is SGHTA, CDR2 FQGNSA, per germline. This CDR3 comprises 17 residues. The V end was cut by 0 bases, the J end by 10 bases, with 22 bases between. This CDR3 reads CASSLAFRLTRAREQFF. In DNA form, the CDR3 reads TGTGCCAGCAGCTTAGCGTTCAGGCTAACCCGTGCTAGGGAGCAGTTCTTC.

The table lists this clonotype with a few counts. The chain recombines TRBV7-2 with TRBJ2-1; no firm D call. The CDR3 spans 15 residues. The V end was cut by 4 bases, the J end by 3 bases, with 13 bases between. Germline V CDR1 and CDR2: SGHTA, FQGNSA. The CDR3 DNA follows: TGTGCCAGCAGCTCCTTGTACGGGTTCTACAATGAGCAGTTCTTC. It specifies CASSSLYGFYNEQFF.